Described below is a single T cell receptor (beta chain) sequence and its context. The data derive from a study of cytomegalovirus exposure and HLA in healthy donors. The overall study: From HLA-typed donors, an early data release held 70 million to 95 million unique TCRs.

Primers: 60 Vbeta forward and 13 Jbeta reverse. Here immunoSEQ multiplex PCR was the method, and the copy in TCRdb shows in-frame clones only, minus some. The data show some 83,000 clones, over 60% seen once. Looked up from germline, CDR1 is SGHRS and CDR2 is YFSETQ. V gave up 4 bases and J gave up 9 bases; unmatched junction bases: 13. CDR3 length: 15 residues. Sampled while nominally healthy, donors likely had unrecorded immune exposures. The J gene is TRBJ2-1, the V gene TRBV5-1; 7 bases are shared with TRBD1. The sample comprised PBMCs. This clonotype was sampled from a man between 60 and 75 years old in good health and CMV-seronegative. CDR3 residues: CASSAAGGPGGEQFF. CDR3 bases: TGCGCCAGCAGCGCCGCAGGGGGTCCGGGTGGTGAGCAGTTCTTC.